This T cell receptor (beta chain) was identified during a study of read filtering for tumor transcriptome and immune sequencing. Study summary: Revised staging placed 8 or 9 patients in R-ISS I, around 15 in II, over 5 in III.

This clonotype was recorded many times. V gave up 4 bases and J gave up 2 bases; unmatched junction bases: 12. CDR3 length: 18 residues. Germline V lookup: CDR1 MNHEY, CDR2 SMNVEV (reference sequence). Molecular barcoded adaptors covering alpha/delta and beta/gamma chains were used on approximately 400 ng RNA. A single record per CDR3 protein comes from TCRdb applying MiXCR to the reads. The data hold about 39,000 distinct CDR3 sequences, with approximately 15% observed a single time. This TCR was sampled from a donor aged 40 or older with multiple myeloma. Sequenced input: a population of CD138-negative cells sorted from bone marrow. The chain couples TRBV27 to TRBJ1-5; 9 positions agree with TRBD1. The CDR3 reads CASSSEAPGQGGNQPQHF. CDR3 nucleotides: TGTGCCAGCAGTTCCGAGGCCCCGGGACAGGGAGGCAATCAGCCCCAGCATTTT.